This TCR beta chain derives from a study of tissue T cells after allogeneic stem cell transplantation. Using immunoSEQ multiplex PCR, the repertoire was profiled, and TCRdb retains in-frame clones only, with some absent. The table has 5,500 to 7,500 clones, roughly 45% seen once. Study results and limitations: Anatomically similar tissues had similar TCR repertoires within each patient.

On this clone: Its antigen remains unidentified. Gene names refer to mouse genes. The read falls 1 residue short of the CDR3 end, and the missing part is taken from the germline J gene.

As to time point: mouse harvest day 7 after allogeneic transplant. Each mouse received 10^7 T-cell-depleted marrow cells plus 10^6 splenic CD5+ T cells by tail vein. Germline lookup yields CDR1 KGHTA and CDR2 FQNQQP. This CDR3 has 14 residues. The chain carries TRBV23 and TRBJ2-5. The origin of this receptor is a female BALB/c mouse given C57BL/6 T cells with graft-versus-host disease after an allogeneic hematopoietic cell transplant. The sample consisted of lymph node tissue. The CDR3 protein is CSSRRGFNQDTQYF. CDR3 DNA (partial): TGCTCCAGCAGACGGGGGTTTAACCAAGACACCCAGTAC.